A single sample gave rise to the 29 T cell receptor beta chains below, sequenced in a study of blood T cell repertoires in COVID-19 (dated by TCRdb to about 2020). The library was produced with the immunoSEQ multiplex PCR assay. TCRdb stores this immuneACCESS table with in-frame sequences only. Part of the clones is absent; in the studies checked, under half of the shortfall reflects unresolved V genes, and no reason is known for the rest. The sample table holds some 89,000 clones, of which 75% to 95% were seen once. 1.7% of the sample rests with the top ten. The sequenced sample consisted of peripheral blood. These receptors were taken from a man aged 55 to 69 with acute or convalescent COVID-19.

The chain employs TRBV5-4 and TRBJ1-3; perhaps TRBD1 as D (6 bases). Germline assignment: CDR1 SGHNT and CDR2 YYREEE (reference sequence). Between the trimmed V and J ends, which lost 0 bases and 3 bases, there was a span of 10 bases. The CDR3 length is 15 residues. CDR3 in DNA: TGTGCCAGCAGCTTGGCCGCAGGGGTTGGAAACACCATATATTTT. Amino acids: CASSLAAGVGNTIYF.

This sequence joins TRBV2 and TRBJ2-7; TRBD1 matches 8 bases. V shed 5 bases, J shed 7 bases, and the junction held 10 bases outside the gene matches. Germline lookup yields CDR1 SNHLY and CDR2 FYNNEI. The CDR3 covers 14 residues. The CDR3 DNA is TGTGCCAGCAGTACACAGGGGGTGTTGGGAGAGCAGTACTTC. Translating gives CASSTQGVLGEQYF.

The V gene is TRBV7-2, the J gene TRBJ2-6, with D perhaps TRBD1 (6 bases). V was cut by 3 bases and J by 2 bases, with 14 bases left in between. The CDR3 is 17 residues long. CDR1 is SGHTA and CDR2 is FQGNSA in the germline V gene. CDR3 in DNA: TGTGCCAGCAGCTTGAGATGGTCAGGGGCTGGGGCCAACGTCCTGACTTTC. Residues: CASSLRWSGAGANVLTF.

The chain carries TRBV20-1 and TRBJ1-2; 8 bases line up with TRBD1. The CDR3 covers 14 residues. V shed 3 bases and J 2 bases; nucleotides not matched to a gene: 5. Germline V gene lookup returns CDR1 DFQATT and CDR2 SNEGSKA (reference sequence). CDR3 residues: CSASPQGANYGYTF. The CDR3 DNA follows: TGCAGTGCTAGTCCCCAGGGGGCCAACTATGGCTACACCTTC.

For the CDR3, the DNA is TGTGCCAGCAGTAGGGACAGTCTAAATTCACCCCTCCACTTT. This gives the protein CASSRDSLNSPLHF. The chain links TRBV6-5 to TRBJ1-6; 7 bases agree with TRBD1. This CDR3 contains 14 residues. Germline CDR1 reads MNHEY; CDR2 reads SVGAGI. V lost 5 bases and J lost 7; bases outside the gene matches: 5.

The rearrangement joins TRBV4-2 to TRBJ2-3; a weak D match, TRBD1 (6 bases). V was clipped by 3 bases and J by 3 bases, with 7 bases between them. Germline V gives CDR1 LGHNA, CDR2 YNFKEQ. The CDR3 is 13 residues long. CDR3 protein: CASSHRGTDTQYF. The DNA of the CDR3 is TGTGCCAGCAGCCACAGGGGTACAGATACGCAGTATTTT.

This clone has just one count. The chain is built from TRBV16 and TRBJ2-7; TRBD2 might be the D (6 bases). Trimming removed 4 bases at V and 0 bases at J, with 16 bases between. The CDR3 covers 16 residues. CDR1 is KGHSY, CDR2 FQNENV, per germline. CDR3 DNA: TGTGCCAGCAGCCTCGGGGGTCCCCTCGGCTCCTACGAGCAGTACGTC. Its protein is CASSLGGPLGSYEQYV.

The chain has TRBV7-9 and TRBJ1-2, with no clear D. Trimming pared 2 bases from V and 9 bases from J, leaving 16 bases between. Germline values: CDR1 SEHNR, CDR2 FQNEAQ (reference sequence). This CDR3 is built from 14 residues. This CDR3 reads CASSLSAATSRYTF. The CDR3 DNA sequence: TGTGCCAGCAGCTTATCGGCGGCCACTTCCCGCTACACCTTC.

This chain joins TRBV9 and TRBJ1-1; TRBD1 aligns across 7 bases. The germline V gene has CDR1 SGDLS and CDR2 YYNGEE. The CDR3 is 13 amino acids. V shed 4 bases and J 7 bases; nucleotides not matched to a gene: 7. DNA of the CDR3: TGTGCCAGCAGCCCGCGACAGGGTAGTGAAGCTTTCTTT. It specifies CASSPRQGSEAFF.

The rearrangement uses TRBV30 and TRBJ1-6, with no clear D. CDR3 length: 15 residues. The V end lost 3 bases, the J end lost 1 base, and 10 bases lay between the germline ends. CDR1 and CDR2 from the germline V gene are GTSNPN and SVGIG (reference sequence). The CDR3 protein is CAWSPGGSYNSPLHF. CDR3 in DNA: TGTGCCTGGAGCCCGGGTGGTTCCTATAATTCACCCCTCCACTTT.

The CDR3 region is CASSLGVSENEKLFF. The CDR3, as DNA: TGCGCCAGCAGCTTGGGAGTCAGCGAGAATGAAAAACTGTTTTTT. This chain uses TRBV5-1 with TRBJ1-4, with unresolved D. The CDR3 loop spans 15 amino acids. Trimming cost V 0 bases and J 5 bases, with 11 bases left between them. Germline V gives CDR1 SGHRS, CDR2 YFSETQ.

The CDR3 DNA is TGTGCCAGCAGCGCCGGGACTAGCGGTACTACGGGGGGGGAGCTGTTTTTT. As protein: CASSAGTSGTTGGELFF. The V gene is TRBV9, the J gene TRBJ2-2; 11 bases fit TRBD2. The trim removed 3 bases at V and 8 bases at J, leaving 12 bases unmatched. This CDR3 has 17 amino acids. Germline CDR1 is SGDLS and CDR2 is YYNGEE. Full variable domain (outside the CDR3, taken from reference TRBV9 and TRBJ2-2): DSGVTQTPKHLITATGQRVTLRCSPRSGDLSVYWYQQSLDQGLQFLIQYYNGEERAKGNILERFSAQQFPDLHSELNLSSLELGDSALYFCASSAGTSGTTGGELFFGEGSRLTVL.

V usage is TRBV5-6 and J usage is TRBJ1-3; tentative D call: TRBD1 (6 bases). V dropped 0 bases and J dropped 0 bases, with 10 bases sitting between them. Germline lookup yields CDR1 SGHDT and CDR2 YYEEEE. The CDR3 length is 16 residues. The CDR3 coding sequence is TGTGCCAGCAGCTTGGGACAGGTCGGCTCTGGAAACACCATATATTTT. Translating gives CASSLGQVGSGNTIYF.

This chain joins TRBV10-3 and TRBJ1-2; tentatively, D is TRBD1 (5 bases). The V gene's germline CDR1 is ENHRY and CDR2 SYGVKD. The V end was cut by 4 bases, the J end by 7 bases, with 16 bases between. The CDR3 extends over 14 amino acids. The CDR3 sequence is CAISGRNDRSGYTF. In DNA, the CDR3 is TGTGCCATCAGTGGAAGGAATGACAGAAGTGGCTACACCTTC.

The chain employs TRBV7-9 and TRBJ1-2; 7 bases fit TRBD1. CDR1 and CDR2 (germline): SEHNR, FQNEAQ (reference sequence). This CDR3 is 14 amino acids long. V was pared by 7 bases and J by 4 bases, with 9 bases of the junction left unmatched. The CDR3 reads CASNSFTGVYGYTF. The CDR3 DNA reads as TGTGCCAGCAACTCCTTCACAGGGGTCTATGGCTACACCTTC.

The genes are TRBV5-1 and TRBJ2-5; 7 bases line up with TRBD2. V shed 7 bases, J shed 2 bases, and the junction held 8 bases outside the gene matches. The V gene's germline CDR1 is SGHRS and CDR2 YFSETQ. The CDR3 consists of 14 residues. CDR3 in amino acids: CASHLGGNQETQYF. The CDR3 DNA is TGCGCCAGCCACCTCGGGGGGAATCAAGAGACCCAGTACTTC.

This clone was seen a few times. CDR3 nucleotide sequence: TGTGCCAGCAGTTATGGCCCGAATCAGCCCCAGCATTTT. Translating gives CASSYGPNQPQHF. The V gene is TRBV6-5, the J gene TRBJ1-5; D is unresolved. V was clipped by 3 bases and J by 4 bases, with 7 bases between them. The CDR3 has 13 amino acids. Germline CDR1 reads MNHEY; CDR2 reads SVGAGI.

The CDR3: CASSLVAGDQETQYF. The CDR3 DNA reads as TGTGCCAGCAGCTTGGTGGCGGGGGACCAAGAGACCCAGTACTTC. This chain connects TRBV5-4 to TRBJ2-5; 7 bases are a match to TRBD2. Germline V gives CDR1 SGHNT, CDR2 YYREEE (reference sequence). This CDR3 is 15 amino acids long. The V gene end was trimmed by 0 bases and the J gene end by 0 bases; junction bases not matched to a gene: 2.

The J gene is TRBJ1-1, the V gene TRBV28; D gene uncertain. The CDR3 contains 14 residues. Germline-derived CDR1 and CDR2 are MDHEN and SYDVKM. Trimming cost V 6 bases and J 4 bases, with 15 bases left between them. CDR3 coding DNA: TGTGCCAGCAGAAGTAGACTCCGGGGCACTGAAGCTTTCTTT. Amino acids: CASRSRLRGTEAFF.

The V gene is TRBV7-2, the J gene TRBJ1-2; D remains ambiguous. V was trimmed by 6 bases and J by 4 bases, leaving 21 bases between them. The CDR3 covers 16 residues. CDR1 SGHTA and CDR2 FQGNSA come from the germline V gene. The CDR3 protein is CASSFGGSRLFYGYTF. For the CDR3, the DNA is TGTGCCAGCAGTTTCGGAGGAAGCCGGCTCTTCTATGGCTACACCTTC.

The chain uses TRBV5-4 and TRBJ2-5; TRBD1 agrees at 10 bases. The CDR3 loop spans 15 amino acids. CDR1 and CDR2 from the germline V gene are SGHNT and YYREEE (reference sequence). Trimming cost V 4 bases and J 0 bases; bases outside gene matches: 3. This chain's CDR3 is CASSAGTGDQETQYF. CDR3 sequence (DNA): TGTGCCAGCAGCGCCGGGACAGGGGACCAAGAGACCCAGTACTTC.

The V call is TRBV5-8, the J call TRBJ1-6, with TRBD1 matching over 7 bases. The CDR3 sequence is 15 residues long. CDR1 SGHTS and CDR2 YDEGEE come from the germline V gene. V lost 4 bases, J lost 11 bases, and 12 bases stayed unmatched. CDR3 loop: CASSPETGRGTPLHF. In nucleotides, the CDR3 is TGTGCCAGCAGCCCCGAGACAGGGCGTGGGACACCCCTCCACTTT. The full variable domain, rest sourced from reference TRBV5-8 and TRBJ1-6, is EAGVTQSPTHLIKTRGQQATLRCSPISGHTSVYWYQQALGLGLQFLLWYDEGEERNRGNFPPRFSGRQFPNYSSELNVNALELEDSALYLCASSPETGRGTPLHFGNGTRLTVT.

This chain links TRBV9 with TRBJ2-5; weak D call: TRBD1 (5 bases). The CDR3 extends over 14 amino acids. Germline V CDR1 and CDR2: SGDLS, YYNGEE. The V and J ends lost 2 bases and 5 bases respectively, with 13 bases between them. CDR3 nucleotides: TGTGCCAGCAGCGTGGGCAGGGAAGGTGAGACCCAGTACTTC. This sequence encodes CASSVGREGETQYF.

J is TRBJ1-2 and V is TRBV6-1; 9 bases agree with TRBD1. Germline CDR1 reads MNHNS; CDR2 reads SASEGT. Trimming took 4 bases from V and 4 from J; bases not matched to a gene: 10. CDR3 length: 16 residues. The CDR3 nucleotides are TGTGCCAGCAGTGCACCGGGGACAGGGTCCCTCTATGGCTACACCTTC. Its translation is CASSAPGTGSLYGYTF.

This clone was counted only a few times. The chain couples TRBV5-6 to TRBJ1-5; 7 nucleotides match TRBD1. Germline V gene sequence: CDR1 SGHDT, CDR2 YYEEEE. After removal of 5 bases from V and 0 bases from J, the junction contained 14 bases not matched to a gene. This CDR3 has 18 amino acids. The CDR3 DNA reads as TGTGCCAGCAGTTTTAATGCTAGGGGGCAAGGTAGCAATCAGCCCCAGCATTTT. This gives the protein CASSFNARGQGSNQPQHF.

The V gene is TRBV12-5, the J gene TRBJ2-7; 9 nucleotides agree with TRBD1. Losses at the gene ends were 6 bases for V and 4 bases for J; bases not matched to a gene: 7. Germline V gene lookup returns CDR1 LGHNT and CDR2 FRNRAP. There are 14 residues in the CDR3. CDR3 DNA sequence: TGTGCTAGTGGCTTCGACAGGGGGGGATACGAGCAGTACTTC. Its translation: CASGFDRGGYEQYF.

V and J are TRBV29-1 and TRBJ2-3; 9 bases are a match to TRBD2. The CDR3 loop spans 15 amino acids. Trimming removed 5 bases from V and 8 bases from J; junction bases left unmatched: 14. The germline gives CDR1 SQVTM, CDR2 ANQGSEA. The CDR3 region has the DNA TGCAGCGTTAAGAAGCGGGGGGCAAACCAAGCTACGCAGTATTTT. Translated: CSVKKRGANQATQYF.

This chain uses TRBV25-1 with TRBJ1-6; D may be TRBD1 (5 bases). Trimming stripped 3 bases from V and 7 bases from J, with 10 bases between. Germline V lookup: CDR1 MGHDK, CDR2 SYGVNS. The CDR3 extends over 14 amino acids. CDR3 DNA: TGTGCCAGCAGTGAGGCCAGGGCCAATTCACCCCTCCACTTT. This encodes CASSEARANSPLHF.

The rearrangement uses TRBV21-1 and TRBJ1-6. TRBV21-1 is marked as a pseudogene. The CDR3 consists of 14 residues. The CDR3 DNA follows: TGTGCCAGCGAGCAAAATCAGAGGAATTCACCCCTCCACTTT. It specifies CASEQNQRNSPLHF.